Below, 3 T cell receptor beta chains from the same sample are listed, as sequenced in a study of cytomegalovirus exposure and HLA in healthy donors. Primers for the PCR totalled 60 Vbeta and 13 Jbeta. The protocol was immunoSEQ multiplex PCR, while the TCRdb copy is restricted to in-frame clones and leaves out a portion. Found here are about 300,000 clones, about nine tenths of them singletons; the top ten hold around 4.2%. The material sequenced was PBMCs. Receptors were obtained from a man aged 40-49 years in good health and CMV-seropositive.

Of note for this clone: The same CDR3 also results from other DNA sequences found in this sample. The chain recombines TRBV27 with TRBJ2-5, with D tentatively TRBD1 (7 bases). The CDR3 length is 15 residues. The V gene's germline CDR1 is MNHEY and CDR2 SMNVEV (reference sequence). Trimming removed 7 bases at V and 2 bases at J, with 17 bases between. CDR3 DNA sequence: TGTGCCAGCATAAGGAGGCAGGGGGGACAAGAGACCCAGTACTTC. As protein: CASIRRQGGQETQYF.

This chain joins TRBV27 and TRBJ2-7, with D maybe TRBD2 (5 bases). With 5 bases removed from V and 4 bases from J, the gap between germline ends came to 18 bases. The CDR3 totals 15 residues. CDR1 MNHEY and CDR2 SMNVEV come from the germline V gene (reference sequence). The CDR3 region has the DNA TGTGCCAGCAGTGGAAGCGGACCGGGCTCGTACGAGCAGTACTTC. Its protein product is CASSGSGPGSYEQYF.

The V call is TRBV7-6, the J call TRBJ1-1; no firm D call. V lost 5 bases and J lost 8, with 12 bases in between. This CDR3 has 12 residues. Germline loops: CDR1 SGHVS, CDR2 FNYEAQ. The CDR3 sequence: CASSEERIEAFF. CDR3 sequence (DNA): TGTGCCAGCAGCGAGGAGAGAATCGAAGCTTTCTTT. Filled out from reference TRBV7-6 and TRBJ1-1, the complete variable domain reads GAGVSQSPRYKVTKRGQDVALRCDPISGHVSLYWYRQALGQGPEFLTYFNYEAQQDKSGLPNDRFSAERPEGSISTLTIQRTEQRDSAMYRCASSEERIEAFFGQGTRLTVV.